This TCR beta chain is drawn from a study of CD8+CD57+ T cells in acquired aplastic anemia. At the level of the study: DNA per sorted CD4+ or CD8+ sample ranged 0.2 to 27.4 ug, averaging roughly 3.2 ug. Whole-study findings and limits: Patients did not significantly differ from controls in CD8+ Simpson's diversity. Between patients and controls, 25 to 30 CD8+ CDR3 sequences were found in common.

Only patients with CD8+CD57+ cell expansion on flow cytometry were chosen for sequencing. In all patients, the disease was severe acquired aplastic anemia. Worth noting for this clonotype: As yet, its antigen is unknown.

Genomic DNA provided the template from which TCR beta VDJ and CDR3 profiles were obtained. TCRdb passed the reads through MiXCR, listing each CDR3 protein once. The sample includes 260,000 or so distinct CDR3 sequences, approximately 45% seen only once; the top ten take approximately 7.8%. Trimming removed 1 base from V and 0 bases from J; junction bases left unmatched: 9. The CDR3 is 18 amino acids. Germline V gives CDR1 SGHVS, CDR2 FQNEAQ. The J gene is TRBJ1-5, the V gene TRBV7-8, with 7 bases lining up with TRBD1. This sequence originates from a human donor with aplastic anemia. The material sequenced was sorted CD4+, CD8+, or CD8+CD57+ T cells (not recorded which) from PBMCs. CDR3 in amino acids: CASSLGRGGQLSNQPQHF. The CDR3, as DNA: TGTGCCAGCAGCTTAGGCAGGGGGGGACAGCTTAGCAATCAGCCCCAGCATTTT.